Below are 21 T cell receptor beta chains sequenced from a single sample in a study of OX40 agonist ivuxolimab in advanced cancers. Produced via immunoSEQ multiplex PCR; TCRdb's table is partial and in-frame only. The table records 65,000 to 80,000 clones, roughly 92% of them present only once. Sequenced here: CD4+ or CD8+ T cells sorted from blood, sampled in a trial of the OX40 agonist ivuxolimab. The receptors were gathered from an adult with an advanced solid tumor such as melanoma, head and neck, liver or kidney cancer.

This clone was seen only once. Other nucleotide sequences from this sample produce the same CDR3. The chain joins TRBV6-1 to TRBJ2-5; a weak D match, TRBD2 (6 bases). The CDR3 totals 14 residues. The ends were cut back, 6 bases at V and 8 bases at J, with 19 bases in the middle. The germline gives CDR1 MNHNS, CDR2 SASEGT. The CDR3 loop is CASRPSGPGSTQYF. In DNA, the CDR3 is TGTGCCAGCAGGCCCAGTGGGCCCGGGAGCACCCAGTACTTC.

This clone came up a few times. The chain joins TRBV6-5 to TRBJ1-2; 11 nucleotides agree with TRBD1. The V gene's germline CDR1 is MNHEY and CDR2 SVGAGI. This CDR3 is built from 15 residues. Trimming took 2 bases from V and 3 from J; bases not matched to a gene: 2. The CDR3 bases are TGTGCCAGCAGTTACCAGGGACAGGGGGACTATGGCTACACCTTC. This sequence encodes CASSYQGQGDYGYTF.

The chain carries TRBV14 and TRBJ2-1; 14 bases fit TRBD2. This CDR3 comprises 16 residues. Germline assignment: CDR1 SGHDN and CDR2 FVKESK. The V gene end was trimmed by 4 bases and the J gene end by 7 bases; junction bases not matched to a gene: 6. DNA of the CDR3: TGTGCCAGCAGCCGTGGACTAGCGGGGGGAGAGAATGAGCAGTTCTTC. Protein product: CASSRGLAGGENEQFF.

V and J are TRBV5-6 and TRBJ2-1; 7 bases align to TRBD1. This CDR3 has 13 amino acids. V trimming: 4 bases; J trimming: 9 bases; junction bases outside the gene matches: 7. CDR1 is SGHDT and CDR2 is YYEEEE in the germline V gene. This chain's CDR3 is CASSLHRGFEQFF. The CDR3 DNA reads as TGTGCCAGCAGCCTTCACAGGGGATTTGAGCAGTTCTTC.

V is TRBV19 and J is TRBJ2-7; TRBD2 matches 9 bases. Germline V gives CDR1 LNHDA, CDR2 SQIVND (reference sequence). The CDR3 runs 15 residues. Trimming cost V 1 base and J 2 bases; bases outside gene matches: 3. CDR3 coding DNA: TGTGCCAGTAGTATAGGACTAGCGGCTCCCTACGAGCAGTACTTC. It translates to CASSIGLAAPYEQYF. Full variable domain (outside the CDR3, taken from reference TRBV19 and TRBJ2-7): DGGITQSPKYLFRKEGQNVTLSCEQNLNHDAMYWYRQDPGQGLRLIYYSQIVNDFQKGDIAEGYSVSREKKESFPLTVTSAQKNPTAFYLCASSIGLAAPYEQYFGPGTRLTVT.

The count of this clone is one. V usage is TRBV6-5 and J usage is TRBJ1-2; no definite D call. This CDR3 comprises 15 residues. Trimming removed 0 bases at V and 2 bases at J, with 10 bases between. Germline V gives CDR1 MNHEY, CDR2 SVGAGI. CDR3 in DNA: TGTGCCAGCAGTTACTCGGTCGGTGGGAACTATGGCTACACCTTC. It is translated as CASSYSVGGNYGYTF.

In the case of this clone: Relative to the germline gene, one junction end is altered; a read error may explain this. The genes are TRBV5-1 and TRBJ2-3; tentative D call: TRBD1 (5 bases). CDR1 is SGHRS, CDR2 YFSETQ, per germline. The length of the CDR3 is 19 residues. As DNA, the CDR3 is TGCGCCAGCAGCTTGTGGGGCGCGACTTCCAAATCAAATTTAGATACGCGGTATTTT. It encodes CASSLWGATSKSNLDTRYF.

CDR3 bases: TGCGCCACCAGGCGGATGGCGGTGGGGTCCTACGAGCAGTACTTC. Amino acid sequence: CATRRMAVGSYEQYF. The chain has TRBV5-1 and TRBJ2-7; D ambiguous. This CDR3 is 15 amino acids long. V lost 9 bases, J lost 1 base, and 20 bases lay in between. In germline, CDR1 is SGHRS, CDR2 YFSETQ.

CDR3 sequence reads: CASLDHGNTEAFF. As DNA, the CDR3 is TGTGCCAGCTTGGATCACGGGAACACTGAAGCTTTCTTT. The rearrangement joins TRBV5-4 to TRBJ1-1; D call uncertain. The CDR3 length is 13 residues. CDR1 SGHNT and CDR2 YYREEE come from the germline V gene (reference sequence). V lost 7 bases, J lost 1 base, and 11 bases lay in between.

The rearrangement links TRBV5-1 to TRBJ2-7, with TRBD1 matching 7 bases. This CDR3 comprises 17 residues. V lost 0 bases, J lost 3 bases, and 12 bases stayed unmatched. Germline values: CDR1 SGHRS, CDR2 YFSETQ. The CDR3 region has the DNA TGCGCCAGCAGCTTGGCCCCCGTTGGGACAGAGGGCTACGAGCAGTACTTC. Protein: CASSLAPVGTEGYEQYF.

V gene TRBV7-9 combines with J gene TRBJ2-3, with D possibly matching TRBD1 (5 bases). CDR3 length: 13 residues. The germline CDR1 and CDR2 sequences are SEHNR and FQNEAQ (reference sequence). With 4 bases removed from V and 6 bases from J, the gap between germline ends came to 11 bases. The CDR3 reads CASSWAAGDTQYF. The CDR3 DNA follows: TGTGCCAGCAGCTGGGCGGCAGGGGATACGCAGTATTTT.

The chain combines TRBV4-3 with TRBJ1-2; D call uncertain. The CDR3 is 15 residues long. CDR1 and CDR2 from the germline V gene are LGHNA and YSLEER. Trimming took 1 base from V and 6 from J, leaving 15 bases between them. The CDR3 loop reads CASSQGLGEWHGYTF. The CDR3 DNA reads as TGCGCCAGCAGCCAAGGTCTGGGCGAGTGGCATGGCTACACCTTC.

The V gene is TRBV10-3, the J gene TRBJ2-3, with 8 bases matching TRBD1. V was clipped by 5 bases and J by 4 bases; unmatched bases: 5. The CDR3 is made up of 14 amino acids. Germline V gene lookup returns CDR1 ENHRY and CDR2 SYGVKD. CDR3 in amino acids: CAISRQGWADTQYF. The CDR3, as DNA: TGTGCCATCAGTAGACAGGGGTGGGCAGATACGCAGTATTTT.

J is TRBJ2-1 and V is TRBV1; the table assigns TRBD2, which was not confirmed against the DNA. TRBV1 is shown as a pseudogene. This CDR3 has 16 amino acids. The CDR3 spells CTSSHPQSGRAWGQFF. CDR3 DNA: TGCACCAGCAGCCATCCCCAAAGCGGGAGGGCCTGGGGGCAGTTCTTC.

V usage is TRBV28 and J usage is TRBJ2-7; a possible D gene is TRBD1 (6 bases). The CDR3 sequence is 17 residues long. Per the germline V gene, CDR1 is MDHEN and CDR2 is SYDVKM. V dropped 3 bases and J dropped 0 bases, with 18 bases sitting between them. CDR3 amino acids: CASSLRSGTSGSYEQYF. The CDR3 DNA follows: TGTGCCAGCAGTTTGAGGTCCGGGACATCGGGCTCCTACGAGCAGTACTTC.

The CDR3 DNA follows: TGTGCCAGCAGTTATACGGGACGACAGGGTGACGAGCAGTACTTC. Its protein product is CASSYTGRQGDEQYF. The chain has TRBV6-5 and TRBJ2-7, with TRBD1 matching 7 bases. Germline V lookup: CDR1 MNHEY, CDR2 SVGAGI. The V and J ends lost 3 bases and 5 bases, in that order; junction bases with no gene match: 10. The CDR3 sequence is 15 residues long.

The chain uses TRBV5-6 and TRBJ1-4; no firm D call. The ends were cut back, 0 bases at V and 4 bases at J, with 10 bases in the middle. In germline, CDR1 is SGHDT, CDR2 YYEEEE. This CDR3 has 15 residues. The CDR3 loop reads CASSLVGSSNEKLFF. The CDR3 nucleotides read TGTGCCAGCAGCTTGGTTGGCAGCAGTAATGAAAAACTGTTTTTT. Full variable domain (outside the CDR3, taken from reference TRBV5-6 and TRBJ1-4): DAGVTQSPTHLIKTRGQQVTLRCSPKSGHDTVSWYQQALGQGPQFIFQYYEEEERQRGNFPDRFSGHQFPNYSSELNVNALLLGDSALYLCASSLVGSSNEKLFFGSGTQLSVL.

The V gene is TRBV18, the J gene TRBJ2-5; D gene uncertain. Trimming took off 2 bases at V and 2 bases at J, with 9 bases between the two ends. This CDR3 region has 14 residues. The germline V gene has CDR1 KGHSH and CDR2 LQKENI. The CDR3 region is CASSPASEQETQYF. CDR3 in DNA: TGTGCCAGCTCACCAGCAAGCGAGCAAGAGACCCAGTACTTC.

This chain joins TRBV28 and TRBJ1-6; 7 bases agree with TRBD1. The V segment lost 6 bases and the J segment 9 bases; nucleotides outside the gene matches: 14. CDR3 size: 16 residues. In germline, CDR1 is MDHEN, CDR2 SYDVKM. The CDR3 region is CASSPDRVPGGSPLHF. CDR3 DNA: TGTGCCAGCAGCCCTGACAGGGTTCCGGGGGGTTCACCCCTCCACTTT. The entire variable domain, with the rest obtained from reference TRBV28 and TRBJ1-6, is as follows: DVKVTQSSRYLVKRTGEKVFLECVQDMDHENMFWYRQDPGLGLRLIYFSYDVKMKEKGDIPEGYSVSREKKERFSLILESASTNQTSMYLCASSPDRVPGGSPLHFGNGTRLTVT.

This sequence joins TRBV7-3 and TRBJ1-6; D ambiguous. Trimming took 1 base from V and 9 from J, leaving 16 bases between them. CDR1 is SGHTA, CDR2 FQGTGA, per germline. The CDR3 length is 16 residues. As DNA, the CDR3 is TGTGCCAGCAGCTTAAAGCAGGCCGGATGGGCTTCACCCCTCCACTTT. This translates into CASSLKQAGWASPLHF.

The chain has TRBV28 and TRBJ2-6; TRBD2 is a possible D gene (5 bases). Trimming removed 4 bases from V and 0 bases from J, with 7 bases in between. Germline CDR1 reads MDHEN; CDR2 reads SYDVKM. The CDR3 has 15 residues. The CDR3 DNA reads as TGTGCCAGCAGTTCTGAGGGCTCTGGGGCCAACGTCCTGACTTTC. Encoded protein: CASSSEGSGANVLTF.